This T cell receptor beta chain is from a study of tumor-infiltrating lymphocytes in localized non-small cell lung cancer. Study details: Tumor tissue and non-adjacent uninvolved lung came from each patient.

V gave up 2 bases and J gave up 4 bases, with 15 bases separating them. Looked up from germline, CDR1 is SGHRS and CDR2 is YFSETQ. The CDR3 covers 15 residues. The study, taken as a whole, reports: TCRbeta sequencing showed higher T cell infiltration in tumors than uninvolved lung.

Of note for this clone: Antigen specificity is unknown.

Sequencing was performed with immunoSEQ multiplex PCR; in TCRdb, only in-frame clones are kept and a portion is missing. This table holds about 23,000 clones, 69% found once. The TCR comes from a human donor with non-small cell lung cancer. The chain combines TRBV5-1 with TRBJ1-2; D gene unclear. The sequenced sample consisted of lung tumor tissue. The CDR3 reads CASSLELPGIYGYTF. CDR3 coding DNA: TGCGCCAGCAGCTTAGAGTTGCCGGGGATCTATGGCTACACCTTC.